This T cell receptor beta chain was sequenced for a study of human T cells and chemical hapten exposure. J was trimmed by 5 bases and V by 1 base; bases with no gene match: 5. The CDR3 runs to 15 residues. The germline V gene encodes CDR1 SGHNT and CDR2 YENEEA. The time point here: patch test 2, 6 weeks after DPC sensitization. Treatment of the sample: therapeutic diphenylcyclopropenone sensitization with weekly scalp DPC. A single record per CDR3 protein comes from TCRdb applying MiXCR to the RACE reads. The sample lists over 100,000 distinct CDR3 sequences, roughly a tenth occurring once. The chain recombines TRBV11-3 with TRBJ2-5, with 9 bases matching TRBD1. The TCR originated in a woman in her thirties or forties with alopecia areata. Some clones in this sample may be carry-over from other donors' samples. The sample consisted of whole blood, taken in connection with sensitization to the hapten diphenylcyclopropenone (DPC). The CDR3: CASSLGQGVGETQYF. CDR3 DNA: TGTGCCAGCAGCTTAGGACAGGGGGTCGGGGAGACCCAGTACTTC.